The 6 T cell receptor beta chains listed next were all sequenced from one sample in a study of shared clonotypes between healthy human individuals. Libraries were prepared by immunoSEQ multiplex PCR; TCRdb keeps only in-frame clonotypes and omits some of them. The sample records about 330,000 clones, under 80% being singletons. The sequencing input was memory CD4+ T cells sorted from blood. Subset described: CD45RA-negative fraction. Receptors were obtained from a young man in good health.

In its sample, this clone was seen once. The chain links TRBV7-9 to TRBJ2-6, with D perhaps TRBD2 (5 bases). V lost 5 bases and J 2 bases, leaving 22 bases between the germline ends. The CDR3 is 19 amino acids. The germline gives CDR1 SEHNR, CDR2 FQNEAQ (reference sequence). CDR3 bases: TGTGCCAGCAGCCCTCGGAGATTGGGAGAAAAGGCTGGGGCCAACGTCCTGACTTTC. This encodes CASSPRRLGEKAGANVLTF.

The chain combines TRBV6-1 with TRBJ1-2; 9 nucleotides agree with TRBD1. There are 15 residues in the CDR3. V lost 7 bases to trimming and J lost 1 base; unmatched junction nucleotides: 7. CDR1 is MNHNS and CDR2 is SASEGT in the germline V gene. CDR3: CASTRRQGGNYGYTF. The DNA for the CDR3 is TGTGCCAGCACCCGAAGACAGGGGGGTAACTATGGCTACACCTTC.

This chain connects TRBV30 to TRBJ1-1; D not certain. Germline V gene lookup returns CDR1 GTSNPN and CDR2 SVGIG (reference sequence). This CDR3 comprises 14 residues. Trimming pared 3 bases from V and 1 base from J, leaving 12 bases between. CDR3 amino acids: CAWSQEQPNTEAFF. In nucleotides, the CDR3 is TGTGCCTGGAGCCAGGAACAGCCGAACACTGAAGCTTTCTTT.

The sample holds a few counts of this clone. This chain uses TRBV6-5 with TRBJ1-1, with 8 bases fitting TRBD1. The CDR3 contains 16 residues. The germline V gene has CDR1 MNHEY and CDR2 SVGAGI. Unmatched junction bases numbered 16, after V lost 4 bases and J lost 9 bases. CDR3 in amino acids: CASSSWSGQGVFKAFF. CDR3 in DNA: TGTGCCAGCAGTTCCTGGTCTGGACAGGGAGTTTTTAAAGCTTTCTTT.

This sequence joins TRBV18 and TRBJ2-3; D gene unclear. Germline V gene data show CDR1 as KGHSH and CDR2 as LQKENI. The CDR3 loop spans 13 amino acids. Trimming shortened V by 3 bases and J by 2 bases, and 6 bases separated the two germline ends. The CDR3 DNA follows: TGTGCCAGCTCACCCCGTTACACAGATACGCAGTATTTT. Protein: CASSPRYTDTQYF.

The chain links TRBV7-6 to TRBJ2-7, with a weak D call TRBD2 (5 bases). Germline values: CDR1 SGHVS, CDR2 FNYEAQ. This CDR3 contains 14 residues. The V and J ends lost 5 bases and 4 bases respectively, with 15 bases between them. The CDR3 protein is CASSQSDTGYEQYF. The CDR3 bases are TGTGCCAGCAGCCAATCAGATACGGGATACGAGCAGTACTTC.